Included here is one TCR beta chain sequence, with context. Its antigen is not known. The sample belongs to a study of Tregs in tolerant kidney transplant recipients. Assay used: immunoSEQ multiplex PCR; TCRdb lists only in-frame clones, some missing. In the table there are roughly 19,000 clones, approximately 65% of which are singletons. The CDR3 sequence is 17 residues long. Germline CDR1 and CDR2: GTSNPN and SVGIG (reference sequence). Trimming at V came to 2 bases and at J to 2 bases, leaving 7 bases not matched to a gene. Source material: Tregs from blood cultured with allogeneic cells. The TCR comes from a human donor in good health. The genes are TRBV30 and TRBJ2-3; 13 bases are a match to TRBD2. CDR3 DNA sequence: TGTGCCTGGAGTATTAGACTAGCGGGGGGTCCCACAGATACGCAGTATTTT. Translating it yields CAWSIRLAGGPTDTQYF.